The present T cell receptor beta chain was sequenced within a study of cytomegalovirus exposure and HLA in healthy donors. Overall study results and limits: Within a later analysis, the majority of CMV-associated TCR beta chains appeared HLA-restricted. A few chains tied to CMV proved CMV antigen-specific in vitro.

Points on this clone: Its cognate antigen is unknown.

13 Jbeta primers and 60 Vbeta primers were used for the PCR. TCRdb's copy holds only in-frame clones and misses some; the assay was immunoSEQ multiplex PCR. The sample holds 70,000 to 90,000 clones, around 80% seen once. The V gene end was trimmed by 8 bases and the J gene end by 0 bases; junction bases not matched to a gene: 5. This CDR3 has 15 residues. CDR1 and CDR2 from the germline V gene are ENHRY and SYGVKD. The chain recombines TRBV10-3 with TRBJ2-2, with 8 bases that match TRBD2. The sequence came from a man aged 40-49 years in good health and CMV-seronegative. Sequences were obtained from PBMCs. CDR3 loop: CAILTSDPNTGELFF. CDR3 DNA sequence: TGTGCCATCTTGACTAGCGACCCGAACACCGGGGAGCTGTTTTTT.